These 26 T cell receptor beta chains originate from one sample sequenced in a study of identical twins. MiXCR, applied by TCRdb to the 5' RACE reads, yields one record per CDR3 protein. The data hold roughly 490,000 distinct CDR3 sequences, with roughly an eighth observed a single time. These data were likewise used in another study, on yellow fever vaccine responses in identical twins.

Material for sequencing was CD4+ T cells sorted from blood. The receptor source for this set is a woman under 30 in good health.

This clonotype was found many times. The V gene is TRBV6-5, the J gene TRBJ2-7; D is perhaps TRBD1 (6 bases). This CDR3 contains 14 residues. Germline V gene data show CDR1 as MNHEY and CDR2 as SVGAGI. V was shortened by 5 bases and J by 2 bases, with 13 bases between the two germline ends. In nucleotides, the CDR3 is TGTGCCAGCAGTATGGGGGCGCAGACCTACGAGCAGTACTTC. Translated: CASSMGAQTYEQYF.

There are a few counts of this clonotype. The chain is built from TRBV4-2 and TRBJ2-2; D might be TRBD2 (5 bases). Per the germline V gene, CDR1 is LGHNA and CDR2 is YNFKEQ. The CDR3 loop spans 14 amino acids. Trimming removed 4 bases at V and 5 bases at J, with 11 bases between. The CDR3 nucleotides read TGTGCCAGCAGCCGCTTGGAGGTAACCGGGGAGCTGTTTTTT. Its translation: CASSRLEVTGELFF.

This chain links TRBV20-1 with TRBJ2-3; the D is unclear. Germline-derived CDR1 and CDR2 are DFQATT and SNEGSKA (reference sequence). The CDR3 covers 12 residues. Trimming removed 5 bases at V and 8 bases at J, with 14 bases between. For the CDR3, the DNA is TGCAGTGCTCCTGTTGCTGAGGCTACGCAGTATTTT. It codes for CSAPVAEATQYF.

A few counts support this clonotype. This chain connects TRBV7-6 to TRBJ2-5, with 11 positions matching TRBD1. The CDR3 is 16 amino acids. The germline V gene has CDR1 SGHVS and CDR2 FNYEAQ. With V trimmed by 5 bases and J by 5 bases, 10 bases remained unmatched. CDR3 nucleotides: TGTGCCAGCAGCATAAGGACAGGGGGCAAATCGGAGACCCAGTACTTC. Protein product: CASSIRTGGKSETQYF. Full variable domain (remainder filled in from reference TRBV7-6 and TRBJ2-5): GAGVSQSPRYKVTKRGQDVALRCDPISGHVSLYWYRQALGQGPEFLTYFNYEAQQDKSGLPNDRFSAERPEGSISTLTIQRTEQRDSAMYRCASSIRTGGKSETQYFGPGTRLLVL.

This clonotype has more than one count but fewer than ten. The V and J genes are TRBV28 and TRBJ2-2, with 7 bases that match TRBD1. J gave up 7 bases and V 5 bases, and 10 bases lay outside the gene matches. The CDR3 is made up of 15 amino acids. The germline CDR1 and CDR2 sequences are MDHEN and SYDVKM. CDR3 in DNA: TGTGCCAGCAGTGTCCTAAAGGGGGCTGTCGGGGAGCTGTTTTTT. Its translation: CASSVLKGAVGELFF.

The rearrangement joins TRBV5-1 to TRBJ2-6; either TRBD1 or TRBD2 may supply D (5 bases each). Deletions cut 4 bases from V and 1 base from J, with 12 bases between. Per germline, CDR1 SGHRS and CDR2 YFSETQ. The CDR3 extends over 16 amino acids. The CDR3 DNA is TGCGCCAGCAGCCGGGACGGGCATTCTGGGGCCAACGTCCTGACTTTC. This translates into CASSRDGHSGANVLTF.

This clonotype was observed a handful of times. The chain joins TRBV20-1 to TRBJ2-7, with a possible D match to TRBD1 (6 bases). The length of the CDR3 is 13 residues. CDR1 and CDR2 (germline): DFQATT, SNEGSKA (reference sequence). V lost 6 bases to trimming and J lost 1 base, with 13 bases between them. The CDR3 sequence: CSATITGSYEQYF. CDR3 DNA sequence: TGCAGTGCCACAATTACAGGGTCCTACGAGCAGTACTTC.

In this sample, this clonotype turned up a few times. V is TRBV5-1 and J is TRBJ2-2; D is uncertain. V lost 1 base and J 4 bases, leaving 8 bases between the germline ends. CDR1 is SGHRS, CDR2 YFSETQ, per germline. CDR3 length: 14 amino acids. CDR3 residues: CASSLRHRTGELFF. DNA of the CDR3: TGCGCCAGCAGCTTGCGACACCGCACCGGGGAGCTGTTTTTT.

A few counts support this clonotype. The chain carries TRBV28 and TRBJ2-1; possibly TRBD1 for D (6 bases). In germline, CDR1 is MDHEN, CDR2 SYDVKM. Trimming pared 5 bases from V and 4 bases from J, leaving 15 bases between. The CDR3 has 15 amino acids. This chain's CDR3 is CASSPGVRVYNEQFF. Here the CDR3 DNA reads TGTGCCAGCAGTCCAGGGGTGAGGGTTTACAATGAGCAGTTCTTC.

This clonotype was detected many times. CDR3 protein: CASSRGAQETQYF. As DNA, the CDR3 is TGTGCCAGCAGTCGGGGGGCCCAAGAGACCCAGTACTTC. V is TRBV12-3 or TRBV12-4 and J is TRBJ2-5; possible D gene TRBD2, 7 bases. The V and J ends lost 5 bases and 1 base respectively, with 8 bases between them. The length of the CDR3 is 13 residues.

The genes are TRBV4-3 and TRBJ2-5, with D tentatively TRBD1 (5 bases). V dropped 4 bases and J dropped 7 bases, with 13 bases sitting between them. Germline V gene data show CDR1 as LGHNA and CDR2 as YSLEER. The CDR3 runs 13 residues. The CDR3: CASSLGELGTQYF. DNA for the CDR3: TGCGCCAGCAGCCTAGGGGAACTTGGGACCCAGTACTTC.

In this sample, this clonotype turned up a few times. The chain uses TRBV12-3 or TRBV12-4 and TRBJ1-1; tentative D call: TRBD1 (5 bases). CDR3 length: 14 residues. V was trimmed by 3 bases and J by 4 bases, leaving 12 bases between them. The CDR3 reads CASSFEGWFTEAFF. The CDR3 DNA reads as TGTGCCAGCAGTTTTGAGGGGTGGTTCACTGAAGCTTTCTTT.

This clonotype was counted between two and nine times. The genes are TRBV3-1 and TRBJ2-1; 7 positions match TRBD2. The V segment lost 6 bases and the J segment 5 bases; nucleotides outside the gene matches: 10. Germline CDR1 is LGHDT and CDR2 is YNNKEL (reference sequence). The CDR3 runs 15 residues. CDR3 region: CASSEPGRGDNEQFF. As DNA, the CDR3 is TGTGCCAGCAGTGAACCGGGACGGGGGGACAATGAGCAGTTCTTC.

This clonotype turned up a few times. CDR3 nucleotides: TGCGCCAGCAGCCTAAGGGACAGTACTTCAGACATTCAGTACTTC. Protein sequence: CASSLRDSTSDIQYF. The J gene is TRBJ2-4, the V gene TRBV5-1; TRBD1 matches 7 bases. This CDR3 has 15 amino acids. J lost 8 bases, V lost 4 bases, and 12 bases had no gene match. Germline CDR1 is SGHRS and CDR2 is YFSETQ.

J is TRBJ2-7 and V is TRBV18; no firm D call. The CDR3 spans 13 residues. V lost 3 bases, J lost 2 bases, and 8 bases lay in between. Germline CDR1 reads KGHSH; CDR2 reads LQKENI. CDR3 amino acids: CASSPSVPYEQYF. The CDR3 DNA is TGTGCCAGCTCACCGTCTGTTCCCTACGAGCAGTACTTC.

This clonotype was picked up a small number of times. The chain recombines TRBV2 with TRBJ2-7; 7 bases agree with TRBD2. The CDR3 loop spans 17 amino acids. Germline assignment: CDR1 SNHLY and CDR2 FYNNEI. V trimming: 4 bases; J trimming: 0 bases; junction bases outside the gene matches: 12. CDR3 in amino acids: CASSGPGLSRSSYEQYF. DNA for the CDR3: TGTGCCAGCAGTGGCCCGGGACTATCTCGGAGCTCCTACGAGCAGTACTTC.

The V call is TRBV29-1, the J call TRBJ2-2, with D tentatively TRBD1 or TRBD2 (5 bases each). The CDR3 contains 15 residues. V was shortened by 0 bases and J by 8 bases, with 16 bases between the two germline ends. Germline V lookup: CDR1 SQVTM, CDR2 ANQGSEA. The CDR3 sequence: CSVEEEVGRAGELFF. The CDR3, as DNA: TGCAGCGTTGAAGAGGAGGTGGGGCGTGCGGGGGAGCTGTTTTTT.

This clonotype came up many times. The gene calls are TRBV4-1 and TRBJ1-2; 7 bases fit TRBD1. The CDR3 sequence is 12 residues long. From germline, CDR1 is MGHRA and CDR2 YSYEKL. V shed 4 bases, J shed 8 bases, and the junction held 4 bases outside the gene matches. Written as DNA, the CDR3 is TGCGCCAGCAGCCCACAGGGGTTCGGCTACACCTTC. As protein: CASSPQGFGYTF.

This chain links TRBV20-1 with TRBJ2-3; no reliable D call. Looked up from germline, CDR1 is DFQATT and CDR2 is SNEGSKA (reference sequence). Trimming cost V 3 bases and J 6 bases, with 7 bases left between them. CDR3 size: 11 residues. In DNA form, the CDR3 reads TGCAGTGCTAGCGGAGAGGATACGCAGTATTTT. Amino acid sequence: CSASGEDTQYF.

The table lists this clonotype with a few counts. CDR3 amino acids: CASSYTTGSYEQYF. CDR3 coding DNA: TGTGCCAGCAGTTACACGACTGGCTCCTACGAGCAGTACTTC. The V gene is TRBV6-5, the J gene TRBJ2-7; D is uncertain. The CDR3 is made up of 14 amino acids. V was clipped by 2 bases and J by 0 bases, with 8 bases between them. From germline, CDR1 is MNHEY and CDR2 SVGAGI.

This clonotype came up a few times. In nucleotides, the CDR3 is TGTGCCAGCAGCTTTTTTGTTCGGGCTAGCGGGAGTGAGCAGTACTTC. This gives the protein CASSFFVRASGSEQYF. V gene TRBV13 combines with J gene TRBJ2-7; 10 nucleotides align to TRBD2. CDR1 and CDR2 (germline): PRHDT, FYEKMQ (reference sequence). V was pared by 3 bases and J by 7 bases, with 12 bases of the junction left unmatched. The CDR3 loop spans 16 amino acids.

This clonotype was counted ten times or more. V usage is TRBV7-9 and J usage is TRBJ2-3; the match to TRBD1 covers 8 bases. The CDR3 length is 15 residues. V shed 5 bases and J 3 bases; nucleotides not matched to a gene: 7. Germline-derived CDR1 and CDR2 are SEHNR and FQNEAQ (reference sequence). Here the CDR3 DNA reads TGTGCCAGCAGCAAGGACAGGGCCGAGACAGATACGCAGTATTTT. The encoded protein is CASSKDRAETDTQYF.

This clonotype was detected a few times. This chain joins TRBV3-1 and TRBJ1-1; D might be TRBD1 (6 bases). Between the trimmed V and J ends, which lost 0 bases and 0 bases, there was a span of 8 bases. Germline CDR1 is LGHDT and CDR2 is YNNKEL (reference sequence). The CDR3 totals 15 residues. The chain's CDR3 is CASSQEHRVNTEAFF. The CDR3 nucleotides are TGTGCCAGCAGCCAAGAGCACAGGGTGAACACTGAAGCTTTCTTT. Variable domain in full (rest from reference TRBV3-1 and TRBJ1-1): DTAVSQTPKYLVTQMGNDKSIKCEQNLGHDTMYWYKQDSKKFLKIMFSYNNKELIINETVPNRFSPKSPDKAHLNLHINSLELGDSAVYFCASSQEHRVNTEAFFGQGTRLTVV.

The chain has TRBV11-2 and TRBJ2-1; 7 positions agree with TRBD1. Trimming removed 5 bases from V and 5 bases from J; junction bases left unmatched: 15. CDR1 is SGHAT and CDR2 is FQNNGV in the germline V gene. The CDR3 runs 17 residues. Here the CDR3 reads CASSQIRVTGSDNEQFF. The CDR3 nucleotides are TGTGCCAGCAGCCAAATTAGGGTGACAGGGTCCGACAATGAGCAGTTCTTC.

The chain joins TRBV30 to TRBJ1-1; the D is unclear. Germline V lookup: CDR1 GTSNPN, CDR2 SVGIG (reference sequence). There are 14 residues in the CDR3. V gave up 1 base and J gave up 1 base, with 10 bases separating them. The CDR3 nucleotides read TGTGCCTGGAGTGACTTGGGTCCGAACACTGAAGCTTTCTTT. This gives the protein CAWSDLGPNTEAFF.

The chain employs TRBV9 and TRBJ1-1; D unresolved. CDR1 is SGDLS and CDR2 is YYNGEE in the germline V gene. Trimming shortened V by 4 bases and J by 6 bases, and 19 bases separated the two germline ends. The CDR3 extends over 15 amino acids. In nucleotides, the CDR3 is TGTGCCAGCAGCTCCGGTCTCTCAGTGGGGTCTGAAGCTTTCTTT. This translates into CASSSGLSVGSEAFF.